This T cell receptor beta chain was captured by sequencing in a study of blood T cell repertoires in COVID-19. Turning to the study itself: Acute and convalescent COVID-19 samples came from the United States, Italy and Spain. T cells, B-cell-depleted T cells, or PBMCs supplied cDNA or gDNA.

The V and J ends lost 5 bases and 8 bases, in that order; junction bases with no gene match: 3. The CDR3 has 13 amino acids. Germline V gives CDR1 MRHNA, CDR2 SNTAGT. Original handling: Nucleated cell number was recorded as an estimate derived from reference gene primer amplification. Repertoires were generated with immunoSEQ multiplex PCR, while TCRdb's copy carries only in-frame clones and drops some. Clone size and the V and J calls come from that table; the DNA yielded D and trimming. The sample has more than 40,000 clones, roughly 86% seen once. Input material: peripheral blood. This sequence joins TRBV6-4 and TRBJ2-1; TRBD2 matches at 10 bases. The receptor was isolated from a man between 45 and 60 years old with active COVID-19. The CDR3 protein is CASSPSGRDEQFF. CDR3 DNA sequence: TGTGCCAGCAGTCCAAGCGGGAGGGATGAGCAGTTCTTC.